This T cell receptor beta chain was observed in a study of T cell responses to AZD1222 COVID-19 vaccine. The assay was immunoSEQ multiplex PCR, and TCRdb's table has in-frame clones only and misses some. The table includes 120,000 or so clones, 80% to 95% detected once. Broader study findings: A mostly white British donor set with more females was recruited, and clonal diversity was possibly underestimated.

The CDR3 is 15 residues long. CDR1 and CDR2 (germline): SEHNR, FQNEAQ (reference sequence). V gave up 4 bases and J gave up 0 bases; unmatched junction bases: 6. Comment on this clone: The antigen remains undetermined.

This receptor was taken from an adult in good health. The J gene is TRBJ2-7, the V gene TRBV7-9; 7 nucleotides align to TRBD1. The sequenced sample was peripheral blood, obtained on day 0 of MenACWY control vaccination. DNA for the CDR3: TGTGCCAGCAGCTCAGGACAGGTTAGCTCCTACGAGCAGTACTTC. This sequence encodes CASSSGQVSSYEQYF. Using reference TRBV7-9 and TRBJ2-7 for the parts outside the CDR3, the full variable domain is DTGVSQNPRHKITKRGQNVTFRCDPISEHNRLYWYRQTLGQGPEFLTYFQNEAQLEKSRLLSDRFSAERPKGSFSTLEIQRTEQGDSAMYLCASSSGQVSSYEQYFGPGTRLTVT.